A single sample is the source of the 4 T cell receptor beta chains below, sequenced in a study of blood T cell repertoires in COVID-19. The data were produced by immunoSEQ multiplex PCR, yet TCRdb's version contains in-frame clones alone and is incomplete. The sample has 280,000 or so clones; around 88% are singletons. The sequenced material came from peripheral blood. These receptors originate from a woman aged 25 to 39 who had recovered from COVID-19.

The chain couples TRBV7-8 to TRBJ1-3; maybe TRBD1 (5 bases). Germline CDR1 and CDR2: SGHVS and FQNEAQ. The V gene lost 8 bases and the J gene lost 9 bases, with 17 bases spanning the gap. This CDR3 has 13 residues. The CDR3 region has the DNA TGTGCCAGCTCCCTCTCAGGGAAGGGCACCATATATTTT. Its protein is CASSLSGKGTIYF.

This clone rates as large. V usage is TRBV7-7 and J usage is TRBJ2-1; the match to TRBD2 covers 7 bases. The J segment lost 2 bases and the V segment lost 4 bases, leaving 8 bases of the junction unmatched. Germline CDR1 reads SSHAT; CDR2 reads FNYEAQ (reference sequence). This CDR3 is 16 amino acids long. In nucleotides, the CDR3 is TGTGCCAGCAGCTCTATACCGGGGGGTCCCTACAATGAGCAGTTCTTC. Translated: CASSSIPGGPYNEQFF.

The chain employs TRBV4-3 and TRBJ1-4; TRBD1 matches 9 bases. The V gene's germline CDR1 is LGHNA and CDR2 YSLEER. CDR3 size: 15 residues. With 1 base clipped from V and 7 bases from J, the junction kept 4 bases outside the gene matches. CDR3 bases: TGCGCCAGCAGCCAAGGGACAGGGGTAGCTGAAAAACTGTTTTTT. Encoded protein: CASSQGTGVAEKLFF.

The CDR3 protein is CSVVRRTSGPYEQYF. The CDR3 region has the DNA TGCAGCGTTGTGCGGCGGACTAGCGGGCCGTACGAGCAGTACTTC. The V gene is TRBV29-1, the J gene TRBJ2-7; 11 bases line up with TRBD2. CDR1 is SQVTM, CDR2 ANQGSEA, per germline. This CDR3 comprises 15 residues. Trimming cost V 4 bases and J 4 bases; bases outside gene matches: 9.